This T cell receptor (beta chain) comes out of a study of T cell changes during pregnancy in multiple sclerosis. Measured with immunoSEQ multiplex PCR; TCRdb has only the in-frame clones, and not every one. Of tens of thousands of clones in the sample, 92% are singletons; the top ten hold around 2.6%. This CDR3 contains 14 residues. The junction had 8 bases not matched to a gene; V was cut back by 4 bases and J by 4 bases. Germline assignment: CDR1 SGDLS and CDR2 YYNGEE. The V and J genes are TRBV9 and TRBJ2-7; TRBD2 matches at 7 bases. The source is a female donor with multiple sclerosis, enrolled in a pregnancy study. The input for sequencing was peripheral blood, taken before pregnancy. CDR3 sequence: CASSPGAGAYEQYF. DNA for the CDR3: TGTGCCAGCAGCCCCGGGGCGGGAGCATACGAGCAGTACTTC.